The present entry profiles one T cell receptor (beta chain) with its context. The antigen is undetermined. Between the trimmed V and J ends, which lost 6 bases and 0 bases, there was a span of 11 bases. The germline CDR1 and CDR2 sequences are SQVTM and ANQGSEA. The CDR3 loop spans 13 amino acids. Patients showing uncontrolled infection, other autoimmune disease, pregnancy or lactation were ineligible. This specimen comes from a study of T cells in Graves' hyperthyroidism and ophthalmopathy. The study's findings and limits: A median about 6 months before onset, the model predicted ophthalmopathy.

TCR beta CDR3 regions were amplified from RNA transcripts. HTBI primers were employed in a first-round RT-PCR of the TCR CDR3. One entry per CDR3 protein results from TCRdb running MiXCR on the multiplex PCR reads. Of 450,000 to 700,000 distinct CDR3 sequences in the sample, 40% to 55% were seen once. This TCR was recovered from an adult woman with Graves' disease, either hyperthyroidism or ophthalmopathy (not recorded which). Sequenced sample: peripheral blood or thyroid tissue (not recorded which). The chain couples TRBV29-1 to TRBJ1-1; D uncertain. The CDR3 sequence is CSVYRHLNTEAFF. CDR3 nucleotide sequence: TGCAGCGTATACAGACACCTGAACACTGAAGCTTTCTTT.